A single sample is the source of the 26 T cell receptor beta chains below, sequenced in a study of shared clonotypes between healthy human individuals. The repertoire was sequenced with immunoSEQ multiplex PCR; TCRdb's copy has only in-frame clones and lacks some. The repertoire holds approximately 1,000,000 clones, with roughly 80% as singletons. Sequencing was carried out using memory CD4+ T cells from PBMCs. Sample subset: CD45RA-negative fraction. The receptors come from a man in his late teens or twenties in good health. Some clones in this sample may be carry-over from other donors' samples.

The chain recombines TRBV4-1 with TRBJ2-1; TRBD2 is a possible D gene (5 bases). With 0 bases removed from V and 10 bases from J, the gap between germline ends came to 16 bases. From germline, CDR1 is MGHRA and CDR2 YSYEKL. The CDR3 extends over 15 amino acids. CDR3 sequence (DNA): TGCGCCAGCAGCCAAGACTCTATAGGCGCTAGCGAGCAGTTCTTC. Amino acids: CASSQDSIGASEQFF.

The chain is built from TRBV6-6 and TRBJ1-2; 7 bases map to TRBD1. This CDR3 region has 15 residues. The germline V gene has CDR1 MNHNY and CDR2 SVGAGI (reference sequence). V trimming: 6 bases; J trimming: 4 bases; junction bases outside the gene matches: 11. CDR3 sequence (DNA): TGTGCCAGCAGCAGCCGGGACAGAGCCTTCTATGGCTACACCTTC. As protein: CASSSRDRAFYGYTF.

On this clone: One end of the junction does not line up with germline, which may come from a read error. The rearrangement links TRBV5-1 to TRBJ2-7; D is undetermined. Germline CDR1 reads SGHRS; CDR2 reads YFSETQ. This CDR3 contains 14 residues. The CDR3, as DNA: TGCACCAGCAGCAAGACTGGGGTACAGTATGAGCAGTACTTC. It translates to CTSSKTGVQYEQYF.

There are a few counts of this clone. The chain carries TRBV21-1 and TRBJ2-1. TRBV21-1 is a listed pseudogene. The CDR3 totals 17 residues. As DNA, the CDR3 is TGTGCCAGCAGCAAACTGCGTGGGGGAGCCACCTACAATGAGCAGTTCTTC. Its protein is CASSKLRGGATYNEQFF.

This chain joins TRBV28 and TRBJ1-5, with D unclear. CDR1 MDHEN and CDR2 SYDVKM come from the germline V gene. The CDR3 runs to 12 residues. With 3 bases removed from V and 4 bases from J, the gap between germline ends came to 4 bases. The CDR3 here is CASSFLNQPQHF. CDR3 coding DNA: TGTGCCAGCAGTTTCTTAAATCAGCCCCAGCATTTT.

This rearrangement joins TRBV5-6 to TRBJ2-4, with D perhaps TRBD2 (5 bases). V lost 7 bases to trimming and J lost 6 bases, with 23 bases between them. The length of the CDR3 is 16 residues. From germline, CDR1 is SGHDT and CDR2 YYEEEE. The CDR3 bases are TGTGCCAGCGGAGCGAGACGGGTTAGAGGAGGAAACATTCAGTACTTC. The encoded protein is CASGARRVRGGNIQYF.

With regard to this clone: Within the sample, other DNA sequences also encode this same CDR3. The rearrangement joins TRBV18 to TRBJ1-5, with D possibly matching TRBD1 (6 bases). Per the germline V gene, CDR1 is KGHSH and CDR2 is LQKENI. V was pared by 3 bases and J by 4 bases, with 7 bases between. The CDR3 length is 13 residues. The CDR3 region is CASSPTGNQPQHF. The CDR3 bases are TGTGCCAGCTCACCTACAGGGAATCAGCCCCAGCATTTT.

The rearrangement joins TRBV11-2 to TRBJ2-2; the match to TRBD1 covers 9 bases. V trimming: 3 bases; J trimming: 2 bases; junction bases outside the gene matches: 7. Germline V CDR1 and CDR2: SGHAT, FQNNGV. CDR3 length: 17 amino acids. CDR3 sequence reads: CASSLSGTGINTGELFF. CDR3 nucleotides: TGTGCCAGCAGCTTGTCCGGGACAGGGATTAACACCGGGGAGCTGTTTTTT.

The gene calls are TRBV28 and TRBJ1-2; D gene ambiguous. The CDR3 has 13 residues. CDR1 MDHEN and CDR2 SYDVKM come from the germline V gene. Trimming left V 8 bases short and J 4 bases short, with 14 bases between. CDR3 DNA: TGTGCCAGCGCCTTGGGGTTCGCCTATGGCTACACCTTC. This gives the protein CASALGFAYGYTF.

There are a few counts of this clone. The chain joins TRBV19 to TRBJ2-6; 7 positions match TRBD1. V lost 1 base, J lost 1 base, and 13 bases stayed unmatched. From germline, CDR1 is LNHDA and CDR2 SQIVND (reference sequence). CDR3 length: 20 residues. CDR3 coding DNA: TGTGCCAGTAGTATAGTCCGGGACGCGACAGGGAAATCTGGGGCCAACGTCCTGACTTTC. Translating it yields CASSIVRDATGKSGANVLTF.

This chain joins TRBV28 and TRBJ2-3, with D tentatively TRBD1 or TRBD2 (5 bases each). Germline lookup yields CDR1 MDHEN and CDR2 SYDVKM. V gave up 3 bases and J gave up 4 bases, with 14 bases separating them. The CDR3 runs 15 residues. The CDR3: CASSLSGAGPDTQYF. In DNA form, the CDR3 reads TGTGCCAGCAGTTTGTCCGGGGCGGGCCCAGATACGCAGTATTTT.

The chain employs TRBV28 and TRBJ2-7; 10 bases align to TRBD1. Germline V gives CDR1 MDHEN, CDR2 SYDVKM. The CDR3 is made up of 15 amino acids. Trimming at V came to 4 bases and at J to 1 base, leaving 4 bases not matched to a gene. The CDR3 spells CASSSTGQGSYEQYF. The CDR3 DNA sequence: TGTGCCAGCAGTTCCACGGGACAGGGGTCCTACGAGCAGTACTTC.

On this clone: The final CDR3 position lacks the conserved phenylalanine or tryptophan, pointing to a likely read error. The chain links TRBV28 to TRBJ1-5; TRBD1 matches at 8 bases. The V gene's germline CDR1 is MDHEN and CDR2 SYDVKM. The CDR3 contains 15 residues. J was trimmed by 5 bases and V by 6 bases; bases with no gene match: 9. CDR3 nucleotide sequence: TGTGCCAGCAGACCCGGGACAGGAGGTGATCAGCCCCAGCATCTT. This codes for CASRPGTGGDQPQHL.

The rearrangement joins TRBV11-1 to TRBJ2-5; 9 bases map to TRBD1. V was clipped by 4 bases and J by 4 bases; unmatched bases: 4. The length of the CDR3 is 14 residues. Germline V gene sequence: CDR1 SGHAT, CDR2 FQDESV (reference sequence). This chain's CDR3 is CASSSDRGGETQYF. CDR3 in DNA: TGTGCCAGCAGCTCGGACAGGGGCGGAGAGACCCAGTACTTC. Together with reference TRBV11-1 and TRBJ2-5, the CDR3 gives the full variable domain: EAEVAQSPRYKITEKSQAVAFWCDPISGHATLYWYRQILGQGPELLVQFQDESVVDDSQLPKDRFSAERLKGVDSTLKIQPAELGDSAMYLCASSSDRGGETQYFGPGTRLLVL.

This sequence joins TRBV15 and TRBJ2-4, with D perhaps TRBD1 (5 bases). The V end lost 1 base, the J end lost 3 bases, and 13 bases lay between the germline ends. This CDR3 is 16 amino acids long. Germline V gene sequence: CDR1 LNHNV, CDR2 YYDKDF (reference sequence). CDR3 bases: TGTGCCACCAGCAGAGGACGACAGAAAAGCAAAAACATTCAGTACTTC. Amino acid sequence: CATSRGRQKSKNIQYF.

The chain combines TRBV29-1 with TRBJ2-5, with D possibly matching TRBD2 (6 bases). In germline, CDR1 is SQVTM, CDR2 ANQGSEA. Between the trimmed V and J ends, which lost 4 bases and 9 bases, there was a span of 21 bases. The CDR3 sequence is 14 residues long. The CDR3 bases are TGCAGCGTTGTGCTAGCGACCCCCCCGGCGGCCCAGTACTTC. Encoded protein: CSVVLATPPAAQYF.

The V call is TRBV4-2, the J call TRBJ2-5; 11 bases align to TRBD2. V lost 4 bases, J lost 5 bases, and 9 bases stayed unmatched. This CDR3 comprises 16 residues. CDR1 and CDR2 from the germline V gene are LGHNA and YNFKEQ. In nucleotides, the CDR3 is TGTGCCAGCAGCCCAGGGACTAGCGGAGTGGGGGAGACCCAGTACTTC. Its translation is CASSPGTSGVGETQYF.

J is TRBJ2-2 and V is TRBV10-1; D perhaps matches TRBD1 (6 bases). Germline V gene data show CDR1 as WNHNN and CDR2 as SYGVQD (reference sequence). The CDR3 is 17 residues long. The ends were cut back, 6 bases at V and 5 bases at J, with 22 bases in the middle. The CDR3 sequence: CASRVTGLGECTGELFF. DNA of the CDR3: TGCGCCAGCAGAGTCACAGGGCTCGGAGAATGTACCGGGGAGCTGTTTTTT.

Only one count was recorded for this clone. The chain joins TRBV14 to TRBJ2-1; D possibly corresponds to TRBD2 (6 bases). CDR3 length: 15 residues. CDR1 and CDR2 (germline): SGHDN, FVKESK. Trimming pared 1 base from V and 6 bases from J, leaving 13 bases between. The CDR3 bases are TGTGCCAGCAGCCAAGGGGCAGCAGCGGGCAATGAGCAGTTCTTC. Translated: CASSQGAAAGNEQFF.

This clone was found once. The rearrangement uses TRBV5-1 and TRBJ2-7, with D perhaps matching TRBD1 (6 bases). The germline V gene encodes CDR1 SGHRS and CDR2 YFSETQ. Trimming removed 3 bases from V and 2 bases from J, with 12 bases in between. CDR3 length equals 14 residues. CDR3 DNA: TGCGCCAGCAGCTGGGGGACATCCGCCTACGAGCAGTACTTC. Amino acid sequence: CASSWGTSAYEQYF.

CDR3 DNA: TGTGCCAGCCAGGGACAGGGTACGAATGAGCAGTTCTTC. Translation gives CASQGQGTNEQFF. The V call is TRBV7-2, the J call TRBJ2-1; 9 bases are a match to TRBD1. Germline V gene lookup returns CDR1 SGHTA and CDR2 FQGNSA. The trim removed 8 bases at V and 7 bases at J, leaving 6 bases unmatched. This CDR3 has 13 residues.

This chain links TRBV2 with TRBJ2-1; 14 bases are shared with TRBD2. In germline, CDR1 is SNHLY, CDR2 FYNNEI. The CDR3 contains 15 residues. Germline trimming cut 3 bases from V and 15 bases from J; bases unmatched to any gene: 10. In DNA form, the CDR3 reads TGTGCCAGCAGTGACTTAGGACTAGCGGGAGGAGCTCCGTTCTTC. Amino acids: CASSDLGLAGGAPFF.

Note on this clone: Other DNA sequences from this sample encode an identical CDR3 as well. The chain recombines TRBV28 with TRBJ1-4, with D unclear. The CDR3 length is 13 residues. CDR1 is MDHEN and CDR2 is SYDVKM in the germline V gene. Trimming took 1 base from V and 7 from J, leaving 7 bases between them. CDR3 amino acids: CASSLSRGEKLFF. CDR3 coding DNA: TGTGCCAGCAGTTTATCTCGTGGTGAAAAACTGTTTTTT.

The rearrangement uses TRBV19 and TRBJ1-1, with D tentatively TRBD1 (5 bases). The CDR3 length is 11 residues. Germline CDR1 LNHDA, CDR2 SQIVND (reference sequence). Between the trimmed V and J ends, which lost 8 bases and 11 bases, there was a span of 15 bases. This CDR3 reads CASFGGTTAFF. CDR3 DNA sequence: TGTGCCAGTTTCGGGGGGACGACGGCTTTCTTT.

The DNA of the CDR3 is TGTGCCAGCAGCAGATTAAAAGGAACAATTAACTATGGCTACACCTTC. Protein product: CASSRLKGTINYGYTF. The V call is TRBV14, the J call TRBJ1-2, with D hard to call. V lost 5 bases and J lost 1, with 17 bases in between. The germline V gene encodes CDR1 SGHDN and CDR2 FVKESK. The CDR3 contains 16 residues.

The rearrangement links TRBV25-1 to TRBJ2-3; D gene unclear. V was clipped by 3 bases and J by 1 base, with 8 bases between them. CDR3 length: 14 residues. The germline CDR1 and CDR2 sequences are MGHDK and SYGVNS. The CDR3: CASSEGQRTDTQYF. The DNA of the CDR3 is TGTGCCAGCAGTGAGGGCCAGCGCACAGATACGCAGTATTTT.